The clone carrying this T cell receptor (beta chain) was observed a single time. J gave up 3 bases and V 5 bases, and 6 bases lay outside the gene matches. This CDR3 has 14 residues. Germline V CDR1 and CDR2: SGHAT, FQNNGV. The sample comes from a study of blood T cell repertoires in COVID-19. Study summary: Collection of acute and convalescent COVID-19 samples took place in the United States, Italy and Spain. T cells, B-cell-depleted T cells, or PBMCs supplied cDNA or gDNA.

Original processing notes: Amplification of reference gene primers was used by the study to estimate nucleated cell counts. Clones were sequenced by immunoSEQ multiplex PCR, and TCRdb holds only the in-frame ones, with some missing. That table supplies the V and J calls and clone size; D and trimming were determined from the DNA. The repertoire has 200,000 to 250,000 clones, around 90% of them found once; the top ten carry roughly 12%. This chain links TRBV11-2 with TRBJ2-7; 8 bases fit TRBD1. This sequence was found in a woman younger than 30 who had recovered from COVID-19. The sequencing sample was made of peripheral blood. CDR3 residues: CASSPGQGYYEQYF. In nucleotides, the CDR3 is TGTGCCAGCAGCCCCGGACAGGGTTACTACGAGCAGTACTTC.